A single sample gave rise to the 21 T cell receptor beta chains below, sequenced in a study of CD8 T cells in ankylosing spondylitis. These receptors are not linked to any known antigen. Using its own MiXCR run on the 5' RACE reads, TCRdb lists one record per CDR3 protein. This table holds a few hundred thousand distinct CDR3 sequences, about a sixth found once. Regarding the study as a whole: What seemed typical of ankylosing spondylitis blood was a TCR beta motif built from 7 or 8 highly homologous variants.

Specimen: blood, either unsorted or a sorted T cell fraction (not recorded which). These TCRs come from a male donor with ankylosing spondylitis.

The rearrangement links TRBV5-5 to TRBJ1-6, with D possibly matching TRBD1 (6 bases). Trimming stripped 4 bases from V and 0 bases from J, with 14 bases between. The CDR3 has 17 amino acids. From germline, CDR1 is SGHKS and CDR2 YYEKEE (reference sequence). CDR3 sequence reads: CASSPAGQPSYNSPLHF. The CDR3 nucleotides are TGTGCCAGCAGCCCTGCTGGACAGCCCTCCTATAATTCACCCCTCCACTTT.

This clonotype appeared a few times. This chain links TRBV30 with TRBJ2-3; the match to TRBD2 covers 8 bases. Germline CDR1 is GTSNPN and CDR2 is SVGIG (reference sequence). The CDR3 loop spans 17 amino acids. J gave up 3 bases and V 2 bases, and 13 bases lay outside the gene matches. The DNA for the CDR3 is TGTGCCTGGAGTCCGGGGGGGGCGGGCAAATGGACAGATACGCAGTATTTT. This encodes CAWSPGGAGKWTDTQYF. Supplemented by reference TRBV30 and TRBJ2-3, the full variable domain reads SQTIHQWPATLVQPVGSPLSLECTVEGTSNPNLYWYRQAAGRGLQLLFYSVGIGQISSEVPQNLSASRPQDRQFILSSKKLLLSDSGFYLCAWSPGGAGKWTDTQYFGPGTRLTVL.

The genes are TRBV24-1 and TRBJ2-2, with 10 bases matching TRBD1. Trimming took 3 bases from V and 6 from J; bases not matched to a gene: 3. The CDR3 length is 15 residues. Germline values: CDR1 KGHDR, CDR2 SFDVKD. The CDR3 region is CATSDPGQGSGELFF. The CDR3 DNA sequence: TGTGCCACCAGTGATCCGGGACAGGGGTCCGGGGAGCTGTTTTTT.

The genes are TRBV20-1 and TRBJ1-1; 10 nucleotides agree with TRBD1. Germline V lookup: CDR1 DFQATT, CDR2 SNEGSKA (reference sequence). With V trimmed by 3 bases and J by 2 bases, 9 bases remained unmatched. This CDR3 has 16 residues. The CDR3 DNA follows: TGCAGTGCTAGTCCGGGACAGGGGCGGAAAAACACTGAAGCTTTCTTT. Amino acids: CSASPGQGRKNTEAFF.

This clonotype came up a few times. The chain couples TRBV6-5 to TRBJ1-1; D is undetermined. From germline, CDR1 is MNHEY and CDR2 SVGAGI. V lost 2 bases and J 1 base, leaving 8 bases between the germline ends. The CDR3 length is 14 residues. The CDR3 loop is CASSYGRQNTEAFF. CDR3 nucleotides: TGTGCCAGCAGTTACGGGCGACAGAACACTGAAGCTTTCTTT.

The CDR3 loop reads CASSLRGGKGTTGELFF. The DNA of the CDR3 is TGTGCCAGTAGTTTGCGAGGTGGGAAGGGGACCACCGGGGAGCTGTTTTTT. The chain has TRBV19 and TRBJ2-2; D may correspond to TRBD1 or TRBD2 (5 bases each). Germline CDR1 is LNHDA and CDR2 is SQIVND (reference sequence). The germline V and J ends were trimmed by 5 bases and 4 bases, with 20 bases remaining between them. CDR3 length: 17 amino acids.

At least ten counts were recorded for this clonotype. The CDR3, as DNA: TGTGCCAGCAGTTATCGGGACACTGGTAGGCAGGTTCAGTACTTC. Protein: CASSYRDTGRQVQYF. The chain carries TRBV6-2 or TRBV6-3 and TRBJ2-4, with TRBD1 as a possible D gene (6 bases). This CDR3 region has 15 residues. V lost 3 bases and J lost 11, with 20 bases in between. Germline loops: CDR1 MNHEY, CDR2 SVGEGT.

This clonotype was recorded a few times. This rearrangement joins TRBV20-1 to TRBJ2-1; tentative D call: TRBD1 (5 bases). Trimming cost V 6 bases and J 7 bases, with 19 bases left between them. CDR1 DFQATT and CDR2 SNEGSKA come from the germline V gene (reference sequence). This CDR3 has 14 amino acids. CDR3 amino acids: CSADVGQLRNEQFF. The DNA for the CDR3 is TGCAGTGCGGACGTGGGGCAGCTGAGGAATGAGCAGTTCTTC.

This clonotype was counted only a few times. The chain recombines TRBV9 with TRBJ1-5, with 8 bases matching TRBD1. The CDR3 sequence is 15 residues long. Germline CDR1 is SGDLS and CDR2 is YYNGEE. Germline trimming cut 0 bases from V and 7 bases from J; bases unmatched to any gene: 6. The CDR3 nucleotides read TGTGCCAGCAGCGTAGGAGGACAGGGCGGACAGCCCCAGCATTTT. Protein sequence: CASSVGGQGGQPQHF.

This clonotype has more than one count but fewer than ten. The chain links TRBV6-1 to TRBJ1-1; the match to TRBD1 covers 8 bases. This CDR3 is built from 15 residues. Germline CDR1 MNHNS, CDR2 SASEGT. V lost 3 bases to trimming and J lost 4 bases; unmatched junction nucleotides: 7. The CDR3 loop is CASSEYSDRVTEAFF. CDR3 nucleotide sequence: TGTGCCAGCAGTGAGTATTCGGACAGGGTCACTGAAGCTTTCTTT.

The gene calls are TRBV2 and TRBJ2-1; 8 nucleotides agree with TRBD2. The V gene's germline CDR1 is SNHLY and CDR2 FYNNEI. V lost 7 bases, J lost 5 bases, and 10 bases stayed unmatched. The CDR3 runs 15 residues. CDR3 protein: CASIRERGKNNEQFF. CDR3 sequence (DNA): TGTGCCAGCATCCGGGAGCGGGGGAAGAACAATGAGCAGTTCTTC.

The chain links TRBV10-3 to TRBJ1-4; TRBD1 is a possible D gene (6 bases). Germline V gene sequence: CDR1 ENHRY, CDR2 SYGVKD. The V and J ends lost 0 bases and 5 bases respectively, with 10 bases between them. This CDR3 is built from 15 residues. The CDR3 loop is CAISESGTGNEKLFF. In nucleotides, the CDR3 is TGTGCCATCAGTGAGTCTGGTACAGGGAATGAAAAACTGTTTTTT.

The V call is TRBV20-1, the J call TRBJ2-1, with 9 bases lining up with TRBD2. The germline CDR1 and CDR2 sequences are DFQATT and SNEGSKA (reference sequence). Unmatched junction bases numbered 9, after V lost 1 base and J lost 5 bases. The CDR3 sequence is 16 residues long. The CDR3 DNA is TGCAGTGCTAGAGCGTTGGAGCGGGGGGACAACAATGAGCAGTTCTTC. The encoded protein is CSARALERGDNNEQFF.

The chain recombines TRBV5-1 with TRBJ2-1; unclear D gene. Germline values: CDR1 SGHRS, CDR2 YFSETQ. Trimming took 0 bases from V and 8 from J, leaving 15 bases between them. This CDR3 spans 15 amino acids. The CDR3 loop reads CASSLAATPTDEQFF. For the CDR3, the DNA is TGCGCCAGCAGCTTGGCCGCTACCCCAACGGATGAGCAGTTCTTC. The whole variable domain, filled in from reference TRBV5-1 and TRBJ2-1, reads KAGVTQTPRYLIKTRGQQVTLSCSPISGHRSVSWYQQTPGQGLQFLFEYFSETQRNKGNFPGRFSGRQFSNSRSEMNVSTLELGDSALYLCASSLAATPTDEQFFGPGTRLTVL.

This CDR3 reads CASSQEDRATDTQYF. Written as DNA, the CDR3 is TGCGCCAGCAGCCAAGAGGACAGGGCGACAGATACGCAGTATTTT. The chain is built from TRBV4-3 and TRBJ2-3; TRBD1 matches at 8 bases. Germline V lookup: CDR1 LGHNA, CDR2 YSLEER. CDR3 length: 15 residues. The junction had 2 bases not matched to a gene; V was cut back by 0 bases and J by 3 bases.

The sample holds a few counts of this clonotype. The rearrangement joins TRBV10-3 to TRBJ2-7; D is possibly TRBD2 (6 bases). The CDR3 has 15 amino acids. V gave up 5 bases and J gave up 1 base, with 15 bases separating them. Germline CDR1 is ENHRY and CDR2 is SYGVKD. The CDR3 DNA follows: TGTGCCATCAGTCAACCTTACGGAGGGTCCTACGAGCAGTACTTC. Amino acids: CAISQPYGGSYEQYF.

The chain employs TRBV6-1 and TRBJ2-1; 8 bases are a match to TRBD2. Germline CDR1 is MNHNS and CDR2 is SASEGT. J gave up 2 bases and V 6 bases, and 3 bases lay outside the gene matches. The CDR3 length is 14 residues. The CDR3 is CASSNSGAYNEQFF. The CDR3 DNA reads TGTGCCAGCAGCAATAGCGGGGCCTACAATGAGCAGTTCTTC.

This clonotype was picked up a small number of times. The genes are TRBV9 and TRBJ2-1, with D maybe TRBD2 (5 bases). The CDR3 totals 17 residues. Germline-derived CDR1 and CDR2 are SGDLS and YYNGEE. V dropped 3 bases and J dropped 2 bases, with 18 bases sitting between them. CDR3 in amino acids: CASSGRIVRGTYNEQFF. CDR3 nucleotides: TGTGCCAGCAGCGGAAGAATTGTTCGGGGAACCTACAATGAGCAGTTCTTC.

This clonotype was seen repeatedly, ten times or more. This sequence joins TRBV7-2 and TRBJ1-1; D remains ambiguous. The CDR3 covers 13 residues. CDR1 and CDR2 (germline): SGHTA, FQGNSA. V lost 7 bases and J 4 bases, leaving 13 bases between the germline ends. CDR3 region: CASTLKRGTEAFF. CDR3 nucleotide sequence: TGTGCCAGCACCCTTAAGCGGGGCACTGAAGCTTTCTTT.

The rearrangement links TRBV5-1 to TRBJ2-5; no clear D gene. The V end lost 3 bases, the J end lost 7 bases, and 13 bases lay between the germline ends. The germline V gene encodes CDR1 SGHRS and CDR2 YFSETQ. The CDR3 loop spans 13 amino acids. CDR3 sequence: CASSWPDSPTQYF. The CDR3 DNA reads TGCGCCAGCAGCTGGCCAGACTCACCGACCCAGTACTTC.

The V call is TRBV5-6, the J call TRBJ1-4, with D perhaps matching TRBD1 (6 bases). From germline, CDR1 is SGHDT and CDR2 YYEEEE. The CDR3 sequence is 15 residues long. With 2 bases removed from V and 1 base from J, the gap between germline ends came to 9 bases. The CDR3 is CASSFGGRTNEKLFF. The DNA for the CDR3 is TGTGCCAGCAGCTTTGGGGGCCGAACTAATGAAAAACTGTTTTTT.